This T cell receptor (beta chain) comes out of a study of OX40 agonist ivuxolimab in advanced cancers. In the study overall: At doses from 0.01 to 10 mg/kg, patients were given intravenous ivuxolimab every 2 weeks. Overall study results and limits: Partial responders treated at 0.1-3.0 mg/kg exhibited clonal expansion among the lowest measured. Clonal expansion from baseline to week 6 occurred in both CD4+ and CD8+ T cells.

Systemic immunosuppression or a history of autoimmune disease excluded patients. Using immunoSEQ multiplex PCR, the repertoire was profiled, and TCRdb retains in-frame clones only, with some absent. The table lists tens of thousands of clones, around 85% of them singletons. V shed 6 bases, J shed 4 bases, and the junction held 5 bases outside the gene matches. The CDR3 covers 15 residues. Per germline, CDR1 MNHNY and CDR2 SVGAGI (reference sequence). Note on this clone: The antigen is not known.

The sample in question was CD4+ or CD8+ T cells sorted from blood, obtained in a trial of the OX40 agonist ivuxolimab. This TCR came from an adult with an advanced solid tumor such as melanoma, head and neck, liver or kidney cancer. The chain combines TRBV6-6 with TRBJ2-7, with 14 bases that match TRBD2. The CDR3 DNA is TGTGCCAGCAGCCGACTAGCGGGAGGGCCGTACGAGCAGTACTTC. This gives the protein CASSRLAGGPYEQYF.